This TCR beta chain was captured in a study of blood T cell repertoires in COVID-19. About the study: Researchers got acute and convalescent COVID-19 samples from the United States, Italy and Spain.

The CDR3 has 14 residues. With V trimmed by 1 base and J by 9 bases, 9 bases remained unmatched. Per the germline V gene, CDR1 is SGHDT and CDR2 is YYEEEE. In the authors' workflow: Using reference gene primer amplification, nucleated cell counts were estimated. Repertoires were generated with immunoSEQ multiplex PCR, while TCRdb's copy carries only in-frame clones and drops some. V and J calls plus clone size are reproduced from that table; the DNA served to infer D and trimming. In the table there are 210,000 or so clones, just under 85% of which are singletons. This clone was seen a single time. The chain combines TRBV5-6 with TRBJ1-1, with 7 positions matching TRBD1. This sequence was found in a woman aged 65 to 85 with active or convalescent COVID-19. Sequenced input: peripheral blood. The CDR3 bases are TGTGCCAGCAGCTTGATCGTTATGGGACAGAAAGCTTTCTTT. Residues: CASSLIVMGQKAFF.